This T cell receptor beta chain came from a study of T cells and Merkel cell carcinoma outcomes (TCRdb year 2020). Background on the whole study: The study examined the tumor T-cell repertoire together with T-cell density as predictors of clinical outcome in patients with Merkel cell carcinoma. The paper as a whole reports these results and caveats: T-cell repertoire features combined with T-cell density were reported to predict clinical outcomes in Merkel cell carcinoma patients.

Details on this clone: Its antigen is not yet known. Base quality data are lacking; no much larger clone is found one base away.

The samples were obtained from people who had Merkel cell carcinoma. Receptor amplification or capture employed the immunoSEQ multiplex PCR assay. Entries here come from immuneACCESS through TCRdb and include only in-frame sequences with V and J called. Some clones fail to appear in such tables; in the studies checked, an unresolved V gene covers under half of the shortfall, and the cause of the remainder is unknown. Counted in this sample were about 9,200 clones; roughly 80% of them appeared once. In total, the top ten clones hold 2% to 3% of the sample. Cut back by 3 bases and 6 bases, the V and J ends lie 14 bases apart. Sequences SNHLY (CDR1) and FYNNEI (CDR2) are obtained from the germline V gene. CDR3 length: 14 amino acids, cysteine to phenylalanine. Just CDR3 DNA is preserved here, 42 bases in frame from base 1.

The V and J genes are TRBV2 and TRBJ1-2; too little of a D gene remains to name it. This receptor was obtained from a human donor with Merkel cell carcinoma. Sequenced sample: tumor tissue from Merkel cell carcinoma. CDR3 reads: CASSDFMRGDGYTF. In nucleotides, the sequence is TGTGCCAGCAGTGACTTTATGCGAGGAGATGGCTACACCTTC.